This T cell receptor (beta chain) is from a study of vaccination and CD4 T cells after COVID-19. At the level of the study: Mild disease affected nine convalescent patients and severe disease one, all SARS-CoV-2 positive by nasal swab PCR. Stimuli were overlapping spike peptide pools of SARS-CoV-2 and three common cold coronaviruses (HCoV-NL63, HCoV-OC43, HCoV-229E). Study-wide results and caveats: Among convalescent patients, a median 86.3% of reactive clones emerged only after vaccination.

This CDR3 spans 13 amino acids. CDR1 is SGHNT and CDR2 is YYREEE in the germline V gene (reference sequence). Unmatched junction bases numbered 4, after V lost 1 base and J lost 7 bases. Cultured CD4+ T-cell DNA underwent Oncomine TCR Beta short-read sequencing. One entry per CDR3 protein, called by TCRdb with MiXCR from the PCR reads. The sample contains some 9,000 distinct CDR3 sequences, 55% to 70% of which appear only once. The treatment: roughly 10-day PBMC culture with coronavirus spike peptide pools or control peptides (ViraFEST assay). Remarks on this clonotype: Its antigen remains unidentified.

Sequences were obtained from CD4+ T cells from blood, cultured in vitro. The receptor was isolated from a human donor who had recovered from COVID-19. The chain links TRBV5-4 to TRBJ1-1, with 7 nucleotides matching TRBD1. The CDR3 here is CASSLSGGDEAFF. For the CDR3, the DNA is TGTGCCAGCAGCTTGTCAGGGGGGGATGAAGCTTTCTTT.